The sequence of this TCR beta chain was determined in a study of T cell repertoires in ileal Crohn's disease. Study-wide context: Thiopurines (around 10) or anti-TNF agents (more than 17) were given postoperatively to about half.

This clone was observed a few times. Profiled with immunoSEQ multiplex PCR; TCRdb holds only in-frame clones, not every one. The sample has about 4,000 clones, over 60% seen once. The CDR3 contains 16 residues. J lost 7 bases, V lost 4 bases, and 10 bases had no gene match. Germline lookup yields CDR1 SGHDT and CDR2 YYEEEE. V usage is TRBV5-6 and J usage is TRBJ1-6; 8 bases line up with TRBD1. The specimen sequenced was ileal tissue. This sequence was found in an adult with Crohn's disease. CDR3: CASSLGGTGGNSPLHF. CDR3 nucleotides: TGTGCCAGCAGCCTGGGGGGTACAGGGGGGAATTCACCCCTCCACTTT.